The 24 T cell receptor beta chains below all came from one sample that was sequenced in a study of immune evolution from preneoplasia to lung adenocarcinoma. Assay: immunoSEQ multiplex PCR; the TCRdb copy retains only in-frame clones and omits some. Here the sample spans fewer than 50,000 clones, more than 60% being singletons. Input material: FFPE invasive lung adenocarcinoma tissue. These receptors were obtained from a person aged 60 to 70 with lung adenocarcinoma.

The chain links TRBV18 to TRBJ2-5, with a tentative D call TRBD2 (5 bases). Trimming shortened V by 2 bases and J by 3 bases, and 7 bases separated the two germline ends. The CDR3 has 13 amino acids. CDR1 is KGHSH and CDR2 is LQKENI in the germline V gene. The CDR3 sequence is CASSPTGKETQYF. CDR3 nucleotide sequence: TGTGCCAGCTCACCAACGGGGAAAGAGACCCAGTACTTC.

The CDR3 DNA reads as TGTGCCAGTAGTATAACCCTAGCGGGAGGCGCGCTGTACTTC. Translated: CASSITLAGGALYF. The chain recombines TRBV19 with TRBJ2-5; 11 bases fit TRBD2. CDR1 and CDR2 from the germline V gene are LNHDA and SQIVND (reference sequence). With V trimmed by 2 bases and J by 13 bases, 9 bases remained unmatched. This CDR3 region has 14 residues.

This clone occurred a few times. This rearrangement joins TRBV18 to TRBJ2-1; 7 bases map to TRBD2. The CDR3 is made up of 17 amino acids. Per the germline V gene, CDR1 is KGHSH and CDR2 is LQKENI. V shed 0 bases and J 3 bases; nucleotides not matched to a gene: 8. CDR3 residues: CASSPPAGVSGYNEQFF. In DNA, the CDR3 is TGTGCCAGCTCACCACCGGCGGGAGTGTCGGGCTACAATGAGCAGTTCTTC.

This chain links TRBV2 with TRBJ2-1; D not certain. V lost 8 bases, J lost 5 bases, and 13 bases lay in between. The CDR3 spans 13 residues. Germline assignment: CDR1 SNHLY and CDR2 FYNNEI. The CDR3 DNA is TGTGCCAGCTTGCTAGGCGTCGACAATGAGCAGTTCTTC. Residues: CASLLGVDNEQFF.

A note on this clone: Other DNA sequences within the sample encode an identical CDR3. The V gene is TRBV11-3, the J gene TRBJ2-3; D unresolved. This CDR3 has 11 residues. Trimming left V 6 bases short and J 2 bases short, with 3 bases between. Germline loops: CDR1 SGHNT, CDR2 YENEEA. DNA of the CDR3: TGTGCCAGCAGATACACAGATACGCAGTATTTT. Translated: CASRYTDTQYF.

As to this clone: An end of the junction differs from the germline gene, which may be a read error. The V gene is TRBV20-1, the J gene TRBJ1-1; unclear D gene. CDR1 and CDR2 (germline): DFQATT, SNEGSKA (reference sequence). This CDR3 spans 10 amino acids. This chain's CDR3 is CSASTTAAFF. The DNA for the CDR3 is TGCAGTGCTAGCACTACTGCAGCTTTCTTT.

V and J are TRBV21-1 and TRBJ1-2. TRBV21-1 is deemed a pseudogene. This CDR3 is built from 14 residues. CDR3 in amino acids: CASSKDTPSDGYTF. CDR3 nucleotides: TGTGCTAGCAGCAAAGATACCCCCTCGGATGGCTACACCTTC.

This clone was found a few times. The chain employs TRBV12-5 and TRBJ1-5; no reliable D call. The CDR3 sequence is 13 residues long. The germline gives CDR1 LGHNT, CDR2 FRNRAP. The V end lost 3 bases, the J end lost 1 base, and 4 bases lay between the germline ends. The CDR3 loop reads CASGLGSNQPQHF. CDR3 in DNA: TGTGCTAGTGGTTTAGGCAGCAATCAGCCCCAGCATTTT. Based on the CDR3 plus reference TRBV12-5 and TRBJ1-5, the full variable domain is DARVTQTPRHKVTEMGQEVTMRCQPILGHNTVFWYRQTMMQGLELLAYFRNRAPLDDSGMPKDRFSAEMPDATLATLKIQPSEPRDSAVYFCASGLGSNQPQHFGDGTRLSIL.

This clone was seen just once. The chain carries TRBV6-5 and TRBJ2-1; 9 bases agree with TRBD2. J lost 9 bases, V lost 5 bases, and 8 bases had no gene match. This CDR3 has 14 amino acids. In germline, CDR1 is MNHEY, CDR2 SVGAGI. In DNA, the CDR3 is TGTGCCAGCAGTAGAAGCGGGAGGAGGGGTGAGCAGTTCTTC. Translating it yields CASSRSGRRGEQFF.

About this clone itself: Mismatch with germline at one junction end may stem from a read error. The chain links TRBV7-6 to TRBJ2-5, with D unresolved. In germline, CDR1 is SGHVS, CDR2 FNYEAQ. The CDR3 is 13 residues long. CDR3 DNA sequence: TGTGCCAGCAGCTTAGCATTGTTCGGTGGATTGCACTTC. Its protein product is CASSLALFGGLHF.

The rearrangement uses TRBV9 and TRBJ2-7, with D possibly TRBD2 on 5 matching bases. This CDR3 has 15 amino acids. The germline V gene encodes CDR1 SGDLS and CDR2 YYNGEE. V lost 0 bases and J 3 bases, leaving 13 bases between the germline ends. The CDR3 spells CASSVGGSTDYEQYF. As DNA, the CDR3 is TGTGCCAGCAGCGTAGGAGGGTCGACGGACTACGAGCAGTACTTC.

The J gene is TRBJ2-5, the V gene TRBV30; no definite D call. This CDR3 spans 13 amino acids. Trimming removed 0 bases at V and 1 base at J, with 6 bases between. The germline gives CDR1 GTSNPN, CDR2 SVGIG (reference sequence). CDR3 region: CAWSVNFQETQYF. As DNA, the CDR3 is TGTGCCTGGAGTGTAAACTTCCAAGAGACCCAGTACTTC. Full variable domain (outside the CDR3, taken from reference TRBV30 and TRBJ2-5): SQTIHQWPATLVQPVGSPLSLECTVEGTSNPNLYWYRQAAGRGLQLLFYSVGIGQISSEVPQNLSASRPQDRQFILSSKKLLLSDSGFYLCAWSVNFQETQYFGPGTRLLVL.

The chain has TRBV5-5 and TRBJ2-3, with unresolved D. The CDR3 consists of 14 residues. The germline V gene has CDR1 SGHKS and CDR2 YYEKEE (reference sequence). V gave up 7 bases and J gave up 0 bases, with 12 bases separating them. CDR3 nucleotide sequence: TGTGCCAGCTGGAAGGGAAAGAGCACAGATACGCAGTATTTT. This sequence encodes CASWKGKSTDTQYF.

Points on this clone: The conserved final phenylalanine or tryptophan is absent from the CDR3, which likely points to a read error. This rearrangement joins TRBV30 to TRBJ1-2; 11 bases map to TRBD1. J gave up 5 bases and V 0 bases, and 11 bases lay outside the gene matches. CDR1 GTSNPN and CDR2 SVGIG come from the germline V gene (reference sequence). The CDR3 length is 17 residues. The CDR3: CAWSVSRTGGIGYGYTL. Written as DNA, the CDR3 is TGTGCCTGGAGTGTCTCTAGGACAGGGGGCATTGGGTATGGCTACACCCTC.

The chain links TRBV7-9 to TRBJ1-1; unclear D gene. Looked up from germline, CDR1 is SEHNR and CDR2 is FQNEAQ (reference sequence). V was trimmed by 4 bases and J by 3 bases, leaving 9 bases between them. This CDR3 has 13 residues. CDR3 loop: CASSSPPDTEAFF. The CDR3 region has the DNA TGTGCCAGCAGCTCCCCCCCGGACACTGAAGCTTTCTTT.

The CDR3 loop is CASSPDRPNTGELFF. The DNA for the CDR3 is TGTGCCAGCAGTCCGGACAGGCCAAACACCGGGGAGCTGTTTTTT. The chain joins TRBV28 to TRBJ2-2; TRBD1 agrees at 7 bases. J was trimmed by 2 bases and V by 5 bases; bases with no gene match: 5. Germline CDR1 is MDHEN and CDR2 is SYDVKM. The CDR3 is made up of 15 amino acids.

J is TRBJ2-7 and V is TRBV5-5; D is ambiguous. V dropped 1 base and J dropped 5 bases, with 4 bases sitting between them. Germline-derived CDR1 and CDR2 are SGHKS and YYEKEE (reference sequence). This CDR3 contains 11 residues. CDR3 residues: CASSLIDEQYF. CDR3 DNA sequence: TGTGCCAGCAGCTTGATCGACGAGCAGTACTTC.

The rearrangement links TRBV6-1 to TRBJ2-7; 7 bases match TRBD2. The CDR3 sequence is 14 residues long. The junction had 5 bases not matched to a gene; V was cut back by 4 bases and J by 2 bases. CDR1 is MNHNS and CDR2 is SASEGT in the germline V gene. CDR3 coding DNA: TGTGCCAGCAGTGCTAGCGGAGTTACCTACGAGCAGTACTTC. Protein sequence: CASSASGVTYEQYF.

The chain combines TRBV6-6 with TRBJ1-1; D remains ambiguous. CDR3 length: 15 residues. Trimming removed 6 bases at V and 0 bases at J, with 14 bases between. CDR1 is MNHNY, CDR2 SVGAGI, per germline (reference sequence). The CDR3 sequence: CASSPPGNMNTEAFF. The CDR3, as DNA: TGTGCCAGCAGCCCCCCGGGTAACATGAACACTGAAGCTTTCTTT.

About this clone: In the same sample, other DNA sequences code for this CDR3. The V call is TRBV7-6, the J call TRBJ2-5; D is uncertain. CDR1 and CDR2 (germline): SGHVS, FNYEAQ. V was shortened by 2 bases and J by 5 bases, with 3 bases between the two germline ends. The CDR3 covers 11 residues. The CDR3 reads CASSLSETQYF. The CDR3 DNA sequence: TGTGCCAGCAGCTTAAGCGAGACCCAGTACTTC.

This chain's CDR3 is CASSPSRDRVPNTGELFF. The CDR3 nucleotides read TGTGCCAGCAGCCCCTCCCGGGACAGGGTCCCGAACACCGGGGAGCTGTTTTTT. The gene calls are TRBV14 and TRBJ2-2; the match to TRBD1 covers 9 bases. V lost 4 bases and J lost 0; bases outside the gene matches: 9. The germline gives CDR1 SGHDN, CDR2 FVKESK. This CDR3 is 18 amino acids long. The full variable domain, in which reference TRBV14 and TRBJ2-2 provide the parts outside the CDR3, is EAGVTQFPSHSVIEKGQTVTLRCDPISGHDNLYWYRRVMGKEIKFLLHFVKESKQDESGMPNNRFLAERTGGTYSTLKVQPAELEDSGVYFCASSPSRDRVPNTGELFFGEGSRLTVL.

A few counts support this clone. The chain joins TRBV7-9 to TRBJ2-5, with 8 bases matching TRBD2. The junction had 5 bases not matched to a gene; V was cut back by 6 bases and J by 2 bases. Germline CDR1 is SEHNR and CDR2 is FQNEAQ (reference sequence). The CDR3 loop spans 14 amino acids. CDR3 in DNA: TGTGCCAGCAGACCCCGGGGGGGGCAAGAGACCCAGTACTTC. Translation: CASRPRGGQETQYF.

The V gene is TRBV6-1, the J gene TRBJ1-3; the D is unclear. The CDR3 loop spans 13 amino acids. Trimming left V 4 bases short and J 0 bases short, with 4 bases between. The V gene's germline CDR1 is MNHNS and CDR2 SASEGT. CDR3 in DNA: TGTGCCAGCAGTGGGCTCTCTGGAAACACCATATATTTT. Amino acid sequence: CASSGLSGNTIYF.

In this sample, this clone turned up once. The rearrangement links TRBV6-5 to TRBJ1-1, with D possibly being TRBD1 (5 bases). Germline V gene data show CDR1 as MNHEY and CDR2 as SVGAGI. This CDR3 is 13 amino acids long. V was cut by 6 bases and J by 4 bases, with 12 bases left in between. CDR3 in amino acids: CASRDTRSTEAFF. The CDR3 DNA follows: TGTGCCAGCAGGGACACCCGGAGCACTGAAGCTTTCTTT.